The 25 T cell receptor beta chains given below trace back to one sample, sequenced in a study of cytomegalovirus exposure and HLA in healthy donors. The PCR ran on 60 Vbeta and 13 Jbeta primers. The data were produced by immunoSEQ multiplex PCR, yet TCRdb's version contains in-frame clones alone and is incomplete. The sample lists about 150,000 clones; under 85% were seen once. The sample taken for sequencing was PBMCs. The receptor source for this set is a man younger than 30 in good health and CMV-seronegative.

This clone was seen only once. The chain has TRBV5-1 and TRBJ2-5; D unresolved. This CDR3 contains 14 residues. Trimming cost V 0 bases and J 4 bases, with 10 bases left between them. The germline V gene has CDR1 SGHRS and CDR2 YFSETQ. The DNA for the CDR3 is TGCGCCAGCAGCTTGGCAGGTTATTCAGAGACCCAGTACTTC. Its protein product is CASSLAGYSETQYF.

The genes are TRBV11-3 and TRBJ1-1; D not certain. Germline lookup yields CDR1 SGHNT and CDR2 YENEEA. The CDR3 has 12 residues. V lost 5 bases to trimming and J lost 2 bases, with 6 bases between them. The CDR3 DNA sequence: TGTGCCAGCAGCCCGGTTAACACTGAAGCTTTCTTT. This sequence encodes CASSPVNTEAFF.

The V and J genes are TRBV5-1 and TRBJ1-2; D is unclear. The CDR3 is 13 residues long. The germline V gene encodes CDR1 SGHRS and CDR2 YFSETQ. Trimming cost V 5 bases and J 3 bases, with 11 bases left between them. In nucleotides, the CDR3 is TGCGCCAGCAGATTTGAGTCCCACTATGGCTACACCTTC. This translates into CASRFESHYGYTF.

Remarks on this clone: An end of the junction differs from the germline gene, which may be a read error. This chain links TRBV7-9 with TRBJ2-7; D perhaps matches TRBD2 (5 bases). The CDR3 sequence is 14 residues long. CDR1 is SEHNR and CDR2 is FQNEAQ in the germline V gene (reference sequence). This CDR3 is CSSSRLGLGGEQYF. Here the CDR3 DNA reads TGTTCCAGCAGCCGACTCGGGCTAGGAGGCGAGCAGTACTTC. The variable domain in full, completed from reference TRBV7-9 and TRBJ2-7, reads DTGVSQNPRHKITKRGQNVTFRCDPISEHNRLYWYRQTLGQGPEFLTYFQNEAQLEKSRLLSDRFSAERPKGSFSTLEIQRTEQGDSAMYLCSSSRLGLGGEQYFGPGTRLTVT.

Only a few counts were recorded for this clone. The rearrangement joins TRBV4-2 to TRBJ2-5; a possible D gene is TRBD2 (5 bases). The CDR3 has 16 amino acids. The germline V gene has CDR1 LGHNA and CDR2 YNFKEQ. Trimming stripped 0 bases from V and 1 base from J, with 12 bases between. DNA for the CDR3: TGTGCCAGCAGCCAAGAGAGAAGTAGCGTCCAAGAGACCCAGTACTTC. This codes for CASSQERSSVQETQYF.

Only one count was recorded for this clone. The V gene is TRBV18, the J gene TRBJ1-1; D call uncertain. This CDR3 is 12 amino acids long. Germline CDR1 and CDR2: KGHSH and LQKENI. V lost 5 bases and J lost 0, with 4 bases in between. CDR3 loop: CASSEVNTEAFF. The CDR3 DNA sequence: TGTGCCAGCTCAGAGGTGAACACTGAAGCTTTCTTT. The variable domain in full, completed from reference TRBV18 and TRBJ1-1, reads NAGVMQNPRHLVRRRGQEARLRCSPMKGHSHVYWYRQLPEEGLKFMVYLQKENIIDESGMPKERFSAEFPKEGPSILRIQQVVRGDSAAYFCASSEVNTEAFFGQGTRLTVV.

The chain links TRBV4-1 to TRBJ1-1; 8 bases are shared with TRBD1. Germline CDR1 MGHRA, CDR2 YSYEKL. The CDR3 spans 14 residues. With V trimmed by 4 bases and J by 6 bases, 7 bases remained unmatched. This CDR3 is CASSLSTGVAEAFF. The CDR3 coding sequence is TGCGCCAGCAGCCTTTCGACAGGGGTCGCTGAAGCTTTCTTT.

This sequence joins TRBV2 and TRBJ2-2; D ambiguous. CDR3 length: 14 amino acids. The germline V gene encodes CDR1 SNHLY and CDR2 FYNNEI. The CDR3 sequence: CASLSISDTGELFF. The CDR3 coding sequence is TGTGCTAGCCTTAGTATTTCCGACACCGGGGAGCTGTTTTTT.

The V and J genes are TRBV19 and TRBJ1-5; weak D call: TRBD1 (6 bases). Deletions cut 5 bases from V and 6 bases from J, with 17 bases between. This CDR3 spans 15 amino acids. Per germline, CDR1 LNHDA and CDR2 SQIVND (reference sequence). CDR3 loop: CASSFRRTVAQPQHF. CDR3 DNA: TGTGCCAGTAGTTTCCGACGGACAGTTGCTCAGCCCCAGCATTTT.

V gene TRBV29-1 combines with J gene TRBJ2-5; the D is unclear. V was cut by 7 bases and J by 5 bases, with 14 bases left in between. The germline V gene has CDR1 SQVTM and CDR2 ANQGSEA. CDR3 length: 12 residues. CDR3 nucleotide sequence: TGCAGCGCCAATCGGGTTGGGGAGACCCAGTACTTC. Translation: CSANRVGETQYF.

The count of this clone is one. CDR3 in DNA: TGTGCCAGCTCACCACCGACGGGAACGGGTCAGCCCCAGCATTTT. This sequence encodes CASSPPTGTGQPQHF. The chain links TRBV18 to TRBJ1-5; D gene uncertain. Germline V gives CDR1 KGHSH, CDR2 LQKENI. V shed 0 bases and J shed 6 bases, with 12 bases lying between them. The length of the CDR3 is 15 residues.

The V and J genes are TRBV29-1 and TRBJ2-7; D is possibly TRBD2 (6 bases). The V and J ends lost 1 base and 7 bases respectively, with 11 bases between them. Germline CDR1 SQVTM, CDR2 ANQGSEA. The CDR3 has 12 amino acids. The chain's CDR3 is CSVEGREREQYF. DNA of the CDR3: TGCAGCGTTGAAGGGCGGGAAAGGGAGCAGTACTTC.

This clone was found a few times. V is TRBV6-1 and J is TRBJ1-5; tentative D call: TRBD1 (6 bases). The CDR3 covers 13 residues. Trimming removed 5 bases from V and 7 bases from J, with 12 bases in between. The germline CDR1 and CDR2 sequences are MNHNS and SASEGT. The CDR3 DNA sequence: TGTGCCAGCAGTATGGGGGCAACCCAGCCCCAGCATTTT. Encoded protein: CASSMGATQPQHF.

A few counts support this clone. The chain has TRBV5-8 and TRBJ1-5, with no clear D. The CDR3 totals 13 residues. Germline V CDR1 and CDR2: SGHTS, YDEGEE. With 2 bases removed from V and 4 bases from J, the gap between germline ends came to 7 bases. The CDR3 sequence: CASSFPFNQPQHF. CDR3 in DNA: TGTGCCAGCAGCTTCCCCTTTAATCAGCCCCAGCATTTT.

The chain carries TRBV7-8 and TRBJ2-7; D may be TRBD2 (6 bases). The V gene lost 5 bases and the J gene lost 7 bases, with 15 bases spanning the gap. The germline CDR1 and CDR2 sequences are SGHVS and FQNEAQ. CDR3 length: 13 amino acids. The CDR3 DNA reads TGTGCCAGCAGCCTCCGGGACGCGGGAGAGCAGTACTTC. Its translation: CASSLRDAGEQYF.

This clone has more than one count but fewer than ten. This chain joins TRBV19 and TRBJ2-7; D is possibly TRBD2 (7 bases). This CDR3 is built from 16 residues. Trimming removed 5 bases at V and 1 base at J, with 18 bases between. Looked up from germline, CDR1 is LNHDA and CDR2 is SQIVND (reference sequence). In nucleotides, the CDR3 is TGTGCCAGTAGTTCACGCGGGGGCGATACGTCCTACGAGCAGTACTTC. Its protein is CASSSRGGDTSYEQYF.

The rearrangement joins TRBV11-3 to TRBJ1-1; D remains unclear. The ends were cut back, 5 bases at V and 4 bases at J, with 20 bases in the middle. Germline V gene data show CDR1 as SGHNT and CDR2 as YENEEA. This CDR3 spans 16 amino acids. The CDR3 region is CASSDQEGGRVTEAFF. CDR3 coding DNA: TGTGCCAGCAGCGACCAGGAAGGTGGGAGAGTCACTGAAGCTTTCTTT.

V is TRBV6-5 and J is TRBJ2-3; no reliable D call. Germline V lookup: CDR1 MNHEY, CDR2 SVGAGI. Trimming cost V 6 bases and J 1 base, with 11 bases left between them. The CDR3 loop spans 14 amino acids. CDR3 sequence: CASSRPGRTDTQYF. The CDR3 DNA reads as TGTGCCAGCAGCCGACCTGGGCGCACAGATACGCAGTATTTT.

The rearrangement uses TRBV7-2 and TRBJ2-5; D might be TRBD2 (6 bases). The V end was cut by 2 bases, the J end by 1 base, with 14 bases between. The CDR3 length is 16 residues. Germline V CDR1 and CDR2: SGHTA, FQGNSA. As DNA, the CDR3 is TGTGCCAGCAGCTTATTTCCCCTAGCGTTCCAAGAGACCCAGTACTTC. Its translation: CASSLFPLAFQETQYF.

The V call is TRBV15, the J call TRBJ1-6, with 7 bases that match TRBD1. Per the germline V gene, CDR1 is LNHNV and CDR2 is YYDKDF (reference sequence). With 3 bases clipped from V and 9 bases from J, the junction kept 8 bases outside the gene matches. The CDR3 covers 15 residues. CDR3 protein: CATSSDREGSSPLHF. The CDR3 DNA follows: TGTGCCACCAGCAGCGACAGGGAAGGGAGTTCACCCCTCCACTTT.

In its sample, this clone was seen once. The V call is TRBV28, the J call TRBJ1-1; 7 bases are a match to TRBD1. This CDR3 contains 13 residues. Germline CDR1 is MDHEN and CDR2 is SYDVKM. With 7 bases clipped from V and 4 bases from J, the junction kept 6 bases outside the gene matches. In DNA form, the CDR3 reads TGTGCCAGCAACCACAACAGGGGCACTGAAGCTTTCTTT. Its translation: CASNHNRGTEAFF.

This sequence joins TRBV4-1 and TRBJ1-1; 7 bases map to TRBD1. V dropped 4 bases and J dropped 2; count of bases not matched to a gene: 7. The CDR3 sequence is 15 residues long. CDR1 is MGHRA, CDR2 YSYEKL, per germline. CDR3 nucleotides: TGCGCCAGCAGCCCCGGCGACAGGGTCAACACTGAAGCTTTCTTT. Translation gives CASSPGDRVNTEAFF.

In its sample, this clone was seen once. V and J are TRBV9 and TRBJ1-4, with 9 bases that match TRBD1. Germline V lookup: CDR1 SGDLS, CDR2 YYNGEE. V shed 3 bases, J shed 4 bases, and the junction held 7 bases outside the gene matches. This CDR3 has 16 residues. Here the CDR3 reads CASSGAGTGNNEKLFF. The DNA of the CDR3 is TGTGCCAGCAGCGGGGCCGGGACAGGGAATAATGAAAAACTGTTTTTT.

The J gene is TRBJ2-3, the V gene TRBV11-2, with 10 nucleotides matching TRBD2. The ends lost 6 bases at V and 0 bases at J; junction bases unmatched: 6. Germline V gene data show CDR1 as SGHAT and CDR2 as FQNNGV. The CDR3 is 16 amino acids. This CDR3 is CASRLLAGSSTDTQYF. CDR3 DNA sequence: TGTGCCAGCAGACTACTAGCGGGGTCTAGCACAGATACGCAGTATTTT. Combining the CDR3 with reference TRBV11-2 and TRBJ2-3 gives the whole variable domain EAGVAQSPRYKIIEKRQSVAFWCNPISGHATLYWYQQILGQGPKLLIQFQNNGVVDDSQLPKDRFSAERLKGVDSTLKIQPAKLEDSAVYLCASRLLAGSSTDTQYFGPGTRLTVL.

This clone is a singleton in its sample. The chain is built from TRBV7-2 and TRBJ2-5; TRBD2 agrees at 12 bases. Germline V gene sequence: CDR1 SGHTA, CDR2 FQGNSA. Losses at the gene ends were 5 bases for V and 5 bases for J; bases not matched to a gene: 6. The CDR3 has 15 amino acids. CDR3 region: CASSVGTSGLETQYF. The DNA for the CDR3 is TGTGCCAGCAGCGTGGGGACTAGCGGGCTGGAGACCCAGTACTTC.